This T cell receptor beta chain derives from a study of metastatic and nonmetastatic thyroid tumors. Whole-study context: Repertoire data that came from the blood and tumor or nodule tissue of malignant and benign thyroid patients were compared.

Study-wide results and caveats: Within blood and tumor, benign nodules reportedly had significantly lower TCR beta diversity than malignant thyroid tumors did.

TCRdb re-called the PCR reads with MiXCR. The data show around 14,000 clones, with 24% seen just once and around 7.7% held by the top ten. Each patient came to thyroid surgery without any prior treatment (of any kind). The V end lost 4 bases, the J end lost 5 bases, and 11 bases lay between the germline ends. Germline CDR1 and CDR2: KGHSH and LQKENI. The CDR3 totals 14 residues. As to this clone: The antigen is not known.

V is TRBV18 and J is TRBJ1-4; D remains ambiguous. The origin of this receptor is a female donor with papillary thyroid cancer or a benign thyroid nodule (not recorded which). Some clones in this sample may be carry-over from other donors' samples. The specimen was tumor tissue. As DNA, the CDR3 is TGTGCCAGCTCACGGGGAGACGGGAATGAAAAACTGTTTTTT. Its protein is CASSRGDGNEKLFF.